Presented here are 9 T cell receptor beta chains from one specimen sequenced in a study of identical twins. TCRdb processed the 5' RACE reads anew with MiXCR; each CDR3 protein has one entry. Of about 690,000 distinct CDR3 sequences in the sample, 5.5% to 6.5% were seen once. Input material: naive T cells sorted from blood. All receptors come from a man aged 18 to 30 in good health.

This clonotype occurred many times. As DNA, the CDR3 is TGCGCCAGCAGCTTTAGCGGGAGACCCCTAGAGGTACCGTTCTTC. Its translation: CASSFSGRPLEVPFF. The V gene is TRBV5-1, the J gene TRBJ2-1; 9 nucleotides line up with TRBD2. The germline V gene has CDR1 SGHRS and CDR2 YFSETQ. J lost 15 bases, V lost 2 bases, and 15 bases had no gene match. The CDR3 covers 15 residues. The entire variable domain, with the rest obtained from reference TRBV5-1 and TRBJ2-1, is as follows: KAGVTQTPRYLIKTRGQQVTLSCSPISGHRSVSWYQQTPGQGLQFLFEYFSETQRNKGNFPGRFSGRQFSNSRSEMNVSTLELGDSALYLCASSFSGRPLEVPFFGPGTRLTVL.

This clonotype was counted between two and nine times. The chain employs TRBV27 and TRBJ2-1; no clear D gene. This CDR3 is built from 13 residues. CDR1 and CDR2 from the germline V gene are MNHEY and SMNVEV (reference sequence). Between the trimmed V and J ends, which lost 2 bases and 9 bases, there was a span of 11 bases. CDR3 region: CASSLNLVGEQFF. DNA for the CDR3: TGTGCCAGCAGTTTAAATCTGGTCGGTGAGCAGTTCTTC.

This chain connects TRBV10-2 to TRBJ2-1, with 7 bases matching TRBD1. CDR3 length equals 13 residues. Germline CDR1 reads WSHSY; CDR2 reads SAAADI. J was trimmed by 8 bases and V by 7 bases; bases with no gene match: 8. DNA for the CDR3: TGCGCCAGCACCATGACAGGGTACCATGAGCAGTTCTTC. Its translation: CASTMTGYHEQFF.

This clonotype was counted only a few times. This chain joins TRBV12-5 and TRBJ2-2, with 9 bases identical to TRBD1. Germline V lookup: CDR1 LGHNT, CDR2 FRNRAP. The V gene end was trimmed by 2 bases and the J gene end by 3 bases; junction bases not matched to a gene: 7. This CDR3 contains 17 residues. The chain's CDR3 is CASGLRFWDRDTGELFF. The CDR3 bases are TGTGCTAGTGGTTTGAGGTTTTGGGACAGGGACACCGGGGAGCTGTTTTTT.

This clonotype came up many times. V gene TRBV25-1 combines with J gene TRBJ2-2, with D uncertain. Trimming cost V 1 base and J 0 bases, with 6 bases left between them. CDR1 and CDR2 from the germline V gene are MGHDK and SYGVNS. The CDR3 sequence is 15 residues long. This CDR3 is CASSEWRTNTGELFF. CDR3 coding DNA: TGTGCCAGCAGTGAATGGCGGACGAACACCGGGGAGCTGTTTTTT.

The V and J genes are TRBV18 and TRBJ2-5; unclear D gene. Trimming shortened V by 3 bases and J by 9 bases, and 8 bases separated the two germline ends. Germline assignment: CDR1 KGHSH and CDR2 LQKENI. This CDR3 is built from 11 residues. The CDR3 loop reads CASSPAGSQYF. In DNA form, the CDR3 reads TGTGCCAGCTCACCCGCTGGGTCCCAGTACTTC.

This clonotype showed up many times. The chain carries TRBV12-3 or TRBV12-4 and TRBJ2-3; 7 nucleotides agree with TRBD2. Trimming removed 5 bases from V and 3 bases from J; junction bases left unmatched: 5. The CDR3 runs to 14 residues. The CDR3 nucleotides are TGTGCCAGCAGTGATAGCGGGCCGACAGATACGCAGTATTTT. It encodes CASSDSGPTDTQYF.

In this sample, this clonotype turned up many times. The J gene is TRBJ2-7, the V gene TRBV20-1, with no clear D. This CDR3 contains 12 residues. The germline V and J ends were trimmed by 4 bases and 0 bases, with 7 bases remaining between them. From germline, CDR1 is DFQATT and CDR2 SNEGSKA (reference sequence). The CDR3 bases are TGCAGTGCTAAAAGAGGCTCCTACGAGCAGTACTTC. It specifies CSAKRGSYEQYF.

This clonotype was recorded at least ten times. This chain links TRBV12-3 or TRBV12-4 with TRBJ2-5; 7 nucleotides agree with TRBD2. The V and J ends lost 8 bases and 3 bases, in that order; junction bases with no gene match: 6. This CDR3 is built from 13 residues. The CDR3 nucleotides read TGTGCCAGCCTGAAGGCGGGAGAAGAGACCCAGTACTTC. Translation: CASLKAGEETQYF.